This T cell receptor beta chain derives from a study of CD8 T cells in ankylosing spondylitis. Making use of molecular barcodes, quantitative 5'-RACE generated TCR beta libraries. A single record per CDR3 protein comes from TCRdb applying MiXCR to the 5' RACE reads. The sample has approximately 24,000 distinct CDR3 sequences; 10% to 15% are singletons. CDR1 is DFQATT and CDR2 is SNEGSKA in the germline V gene (reference sequence). V was shortened by 0 bases and J by 4 bases, with 3 bases between the two germline ends. CDR3 size: 11 residues. Study results and caveats: There was reportedly significant enrichment of clones that were disease-linked in matched ankylosing spondylitis synovial fluid. For ankylosing spondylitis blood, a TCR beta motif of about eight highly homologous variants appeared characteristic.

This clonotype was found many times. Its specificity is unknown. The source is a male donor with ankylosing spondylitis or in good health (not recorded which). This chain uses TRBV20-1 with TRBJ2-5; D gene ambiguous. Material for sequencing was blood. The CDR3 here is CSARDRETQYF. The CDR3, as DNA: TGCAGTGCTAGAGACAGAGAGACCCAGTACTTC.